The source of this T cell receptor beta chain is a study of T cell clusters in autoimmune cytopenias. Overall study: TRB sequencing had a median around 52,000 reads and approximately 2,400 distinct clonotypes per sample. Overall study findings and caveats: Active autoimmune hepatitis patients had approximately 3.2-fold fewer exclusive TRB clusters than healthy donors.

Each sample's input was 250 ng genomic DNA, some 38,000 genome equivalents. As to this clonotype: Its antigen is as yet unknown.

TRB was amplified by touch-down multiplex PCR, primer pools A and B combined. TCRdb processed the multiplex PCR reads again and assigns one entry to each CDR3 protein, with no DNA. The sample table includes 4,500 or so distinct CDR3 sequences. The CDR3 has 14 residues. Per the germline V gene, CDR1 is DFQATT and CDR2 is SNEGSKA (reference sequence). The receptor comes from a human donor with an autoimmune cytopenia or autoimmune hepatitis (not recorded which). The chain couples TRBV20-1 to TRBJ2-1; TCRdb selects TRBD1, and the lack of DNA leaves this call unchecked. Sequences were obtained from peripheral blood. The CDR3 sequence: CSALADRLENEQFF.